This TCR beta chain appears in the sequencing data of a study of human T cells and chemical hapten exposure. Study context: TCR yields per sample varied, mainly owing to small pooled library volume differences.

Unique molecular identifiers were affixed to discrete cDNA molecules within the library. TCRdb redid the calling of the RACE reads with MiXCR, one entry per CDR3 protein. The table has fewer than 100,000 distinct CDR3 sequences, about 8.6% seen once. In this sample, this clonotype turned up many times. Time point reported: healthy volunteer bleed at 6 weeks. Before extraction, the whole blood was not fractionated, and total RNA was taken from it. V gave up 7 bases and J gave up 4 bases; unmatched junction bases: 5. Germline V gene lookup returns CDR1 MNHEY and CDR2 SMNVEV (reference sequence). CDR3 length: 16 amino acids.

V usage is TRBV27 and J usage is TRBJ2-3; 16 bases fit TRBD2. The source of this sequence is a female donor in good health. Some clones in this sample may be carry-over from other donors' samples. Sample: whole blood. CDR3 in DNA: TGTGCCAGCAAGGGACTAGCGGGGGGGTTCCCAGATACGCAGTATTTT. Protein product: CASKGLAGGFPDTQYF.